Presented here are 7 T cell receptor beta chains from one specimen sequenced in a study of cytomegalovirus exposure and HLA in healthy donors. In the PCR, 60 Vbeta and 13 Jbeta primers were used. Profiling relied on immunoSEQ multiplex PCR, and the TCRdb table lists in-frame clones only, not all of them. The sample includes more than 55,000 clones, 83% seen only once; the top ten take 4.3%. Sequencing was done on a sample of PBMCs. These receptors originate from a young man in good health and CMV-seronegative.

This clone has just one count. In DNA form, the CDR3 reads TGCGCCAGCAGCCAACAGGGTGTGGGGTACGAGCAGTACTTC. It specifies CASSQQGVGYEQYF. V usage is TRBV5-1 and J usage is TRBJ2-5; D perhaps matches TRBD1 (6 bases). Gene TRBJ2-7 matches the end of the DNA better, so the J call may be wrong. CDR1 is SGHRS and CDR2 is YFSETQ in the germline V gene. The CDR3 is 14 residues long.

The V and J genes are TRBV5-4 and TRBJ1-1; no definite D call. Germline loops: CDR1 SGHNT, CDR2 YYREEE (reference sequence). V lost 1 base to trimming and J lost 6 bases, with 7 bases between them. The CDR3 is made up of 12 amino acids. The CDR3 DNA reads TGTGCCAGCAGCTTGCGGGAATCTGAAGCTTTCTTT. As protein: CASSLRESEAFF.

This rearrangement joins TRBV6-5 to TRBJ2-7, with D tentatively TRBD2 (6 bases). Per germline, CDR1 MNHEY and CDR2 SVGAGI. CDR3 size: 15 residues. Trimming removed 4 bases at V and 5 bases at J, with 18 bases between. The CDR3 DNA reads TGTGCCAGCAGTTCTGGGAGGCTCCTAAACCACGAGCAGTACTTC. Its translation: CASSSGRLLNHEQYF.

V gene TRBV4-3 combines with J gene TRBJ2-7; 12 bases align to TRBD2. V lost 1 base, J lost 0 bases, and 4 bases stayed unmatched. The CDR3 is 17 amino acids. The germline V gene encodes CDR1 LGHNA and CDR2 YSLEER. The CDR3, as DNA: TGCGCCAGCAGCCAAGGATCGACTAGCGGGGGCTCCTACGAGCAGTACTTC. Protein sequence: CASSQGSTSGGSYEQYF.

The chain uses TRBV4-1 and TRBJ2-3, with 8 bases aligning to TRBD2. The CDR3 is made up of 15 amino acids. The V gene end was trimmed by 8 bases and the J gene end by 4 bases; junction bases not matched to a gene: 11. Looked up from germline, CDR1 is MGHRA and CDR2 is YSYEKL. Here the CDR3 DNA reads TGCGCCAGCGGCCGGGGGTCGGGGGGGGCAGATACGCAGTATTTT. It specifies CASGRGSGGADTQYF.

Only a few counts were recorded for this clone. The rearrangement uses TRBV6-1 and TRBJ2-7, with 12 bases identical to TRBD2. The junction had 3 bases not matched to a gene; V was cut back by 5 bases and J by 4 bases. From germline, CDR1 is MNHNS and CDR2 SASEGT. This CDR3 is 14 amino acids long. The CDR3 loop reads CASSIGLAGYEQYF. The DNA of the CDR3 is TGTGCCAGCAGTATCGGACTAGCGGGGTACGAGCAGTACTTC.

V gene TRBV6-5 combines with J gene TRBJ2-7; TRBD2 matches 7 bases. The CDR3 loop spans 13 amino acids. Per the germline V gene, CDR1 is MNHEY and CDR2 is SVGAGI. V dropped 6 bases and J dropped 3; count of bases not matched to a gene: 5. This CDR3 is CASRIPSGYEQYF. The CDR3 DNA is TGTGCCAGCAGGATCCCTAGCGGCTACGAGCAGTACTTC.